A selection of T cell receptor beta chains follows, all from one sample in a study of blood T cell repertoires in COVID-19. Clones were read by immunoSEQ multiplex PCR, and TCRdb kept only the in-frame ones, dropping some. This table holds under 250,000 clones, about 80% found once. The material sequenced was PBMCs or T cells enriched from blood (not recorded which). The source of these receptors is a woman between 35 and 50 years old who had been exposed to COVID-19. Both conserved end residues are part of each CDR3.

TRBV19	TRBJ2-5	CASSISAQGAQETQYF
TRBV24-1	TRBJ2-7	CATSDLGQGGPEQYF
TRBV6-1	TRBJ1-2	CASSEALYTAPLF
TRBV5-1	TRBJ2-1	CASSFGSGEYNEQFF
TRBV7-9	TRBJ1-2	CASSQGRVNGYTF
TRBV4-2	TRBJ1-1	CASSQDLQGIATEAFF
TRBV2	TRBJ2-3	CASSPGFGGPRSSDTQYF
TRBV4-3	TRBJ1-2	CASSQEPGQALYGYTF
TRBV12-3/TRBV12-4	TRBJ1-4	CASSLGGKKLFF
TRBV5-4	TRBJ2-6	CASSLAGVTGANVLTF
TRBV7-2	TRBJ1-5	CASSLVGSAEQPQHF
TRBV28	TRBJ2-2	CASIREPGTENTGELFF
TRBV28	TRBJ1-5	CASSLVGQINQPQHF
TRBV12-3/TRBV12-4	TRBJ1-1	CASSPDPLREAFF
TRBV7-2	TRBJ2-5	CASSYGAQETQYF
TRBV5-4	TRBJ2-5	CASSLGQRALETQYF
TRBV5-6	TRBJ1-2	CASSPTGTGRNYTF
TRBV11-2	TRBJ2-7	CASSPPTGSYEQYF
TRBV7-3	TRBJ2-1	CASSPSGGASYNEQFF
TRBV12-5	TRBJ1-2	CASGVPGQLVGYTF
TRBV6-5	TRBJ2-7	CASRENYEQYF
TRBV10-3	TRBJ2-7	CAISDGHLYEQYF
TRBV10-3	TRBJ1-2	CAISTRTGYGYTF
TRBV5-1	TRBJ1-1	CASSFPGGTEAFF
TRBV29-1	TRBJ1-1	CSVQPPSTEAFF
TRBV3-1/TRBV3-2	TRBJ2-3	CASSVLAGGTDTQYF
TRBV29-1	TRBJ1-1	CSVRGLNTEAFF
TRBV11-2	TRBJ1-6	CASSLVKDRRASYNSPLHF
TRBV9	TRBJ2-3	CASSVTGSYTDTQYF
TRBV3-1/TRBV3-2	TRBJ2-1	CASSPGLAASSSYNEQFF
TRBV7-9	TRBJ2-1	CASSLGVAGGREQFF
TRBV28	TRBJ1-2	CASSIRQGGYGYTF
TRBV14	TRBJ1-2	CASSPGSYGYTF
TRBV5-6	TRBJ1-3	CASSLDNRRNTIYF
TRBV7-3	TRBJ2-5	CASSLMGPSGAFQETQYF
TRBV20-1	TRBJ1-3	CSASHSGNTIYF
TRBV7-6	TRBJ2-2	CASSERQGAGEAGELFF
TRBV5-4	TRBJ2-7	CASSRQGSLSYEQYF
TRBV27	TRBJ2-7	CASSLYSHSYEQYF
TRBV29-1	TRBJ2-5	CSEPSGGAQTQYF